What follows describes a single TCR beta chain. The sample comes from a study of blood T cell repertoires in COVID-19. Study-level background: PBMCs, B-cell-depleted T cells, or T cells provided the cDNA or gDNA that made up the material.

TCRdb keeps only in-frame clones here, not all; method: immunoSEQ multiplex PCR. The sample lists approximately 170,000 clones; roughly four fifths were seen once. J was trimmed by 3 bases and V by 0 bases; bases with no gene match: 9. Germline values: CDR1 SGHNT, CDR2 YYREEE (reference sequence). The CDR3 extends over 16 amino acids. Seattle participants joined during active infection and were tracked over time. This sequence joins TRBV5-4 and TRBJ2-7; 7 bases line up with TRBD2. This receptor was identified in a woman aged 80 or older with COVID-19, enrolled during active disease. The specimen sequenced was peripheral blood. CDR3 nucleotides: TGTGCCAGCAGCTTGGCCCGATGGCGGGAGATCTACGAGCAGTACTTC. Its protein product is CASSLARWREIYEQYF.